This T cell receptor beta chain stems from a study of T cell changes during pregnancy in multiple sclerosis. V gave up 2 bases and J gave up 5 bases, with 4 bases separating them. The CDR3 loop spans 12 amino acids. Germline V gene sequence: CDR1 MDHEN, CDR2 SYDVKM. Generated by immunoSEQ multiplex PCR, the TCRdb table keeps only in-frame clones and is missing some. The sample has over 65,000 clones, approximately 89% seen once. The J gene is TRBJ1-5, the V gene TRBV28; D remains unclear. This receptor was obtained from a female donor with multiple sclerosis, enrolled in a pregnancy study. The material was peripheral blood, obtained in the first trimester of pregnancy. CDR3 region: CASSLPDQPQHF. The CDR3 bases are TGTGCCAGCAGTTTACCCGATCAGCCCCAGCATTTT.